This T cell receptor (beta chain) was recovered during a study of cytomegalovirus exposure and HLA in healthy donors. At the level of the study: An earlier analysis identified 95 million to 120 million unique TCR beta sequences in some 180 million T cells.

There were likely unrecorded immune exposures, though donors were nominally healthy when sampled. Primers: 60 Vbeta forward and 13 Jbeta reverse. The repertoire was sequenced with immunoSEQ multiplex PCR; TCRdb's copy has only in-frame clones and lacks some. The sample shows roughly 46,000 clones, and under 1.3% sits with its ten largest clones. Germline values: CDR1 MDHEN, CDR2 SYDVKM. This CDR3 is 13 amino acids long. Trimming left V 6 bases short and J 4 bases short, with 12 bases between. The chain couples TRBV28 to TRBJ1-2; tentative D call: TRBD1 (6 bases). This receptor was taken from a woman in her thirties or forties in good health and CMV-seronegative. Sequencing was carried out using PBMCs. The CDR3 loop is CASRWGQVYGYTF. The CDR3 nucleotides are TGTGCCAGCAGGTGGGGACAAGTCTATGGCTACACCTTC.